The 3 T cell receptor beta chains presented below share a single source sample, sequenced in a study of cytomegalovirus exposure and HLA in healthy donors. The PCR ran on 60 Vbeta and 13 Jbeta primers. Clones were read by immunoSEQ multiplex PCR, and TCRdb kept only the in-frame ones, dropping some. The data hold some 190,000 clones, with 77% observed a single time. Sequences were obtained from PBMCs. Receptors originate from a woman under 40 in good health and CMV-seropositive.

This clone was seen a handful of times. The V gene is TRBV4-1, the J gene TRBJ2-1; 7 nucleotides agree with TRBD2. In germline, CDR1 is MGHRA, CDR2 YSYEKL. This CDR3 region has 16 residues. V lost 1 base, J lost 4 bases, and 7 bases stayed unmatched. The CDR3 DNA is TGCGCCAGCAGCCAAGGGCAAGCGGGGAATTACAATGAGCAGTTCTTC. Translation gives CASSQGQAGNYNEQFF.

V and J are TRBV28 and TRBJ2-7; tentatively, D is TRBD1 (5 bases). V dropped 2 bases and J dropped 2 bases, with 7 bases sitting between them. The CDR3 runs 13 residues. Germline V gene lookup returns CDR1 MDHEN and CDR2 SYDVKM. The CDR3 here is CASSLVGPYEQYF. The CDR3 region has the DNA TGTGCCAGCAGTTTAGTGGGGCCCTACGAGCAGTACTTC.

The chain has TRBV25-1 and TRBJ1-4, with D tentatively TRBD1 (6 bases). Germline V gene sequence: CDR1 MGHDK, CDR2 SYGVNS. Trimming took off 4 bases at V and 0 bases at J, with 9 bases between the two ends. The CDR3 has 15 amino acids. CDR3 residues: CASSAYRATNEKLFF. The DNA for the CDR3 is TGTGCCAGCAGTGCTTACAGGGCAACTAATGAAAAACTGTTTTTT.